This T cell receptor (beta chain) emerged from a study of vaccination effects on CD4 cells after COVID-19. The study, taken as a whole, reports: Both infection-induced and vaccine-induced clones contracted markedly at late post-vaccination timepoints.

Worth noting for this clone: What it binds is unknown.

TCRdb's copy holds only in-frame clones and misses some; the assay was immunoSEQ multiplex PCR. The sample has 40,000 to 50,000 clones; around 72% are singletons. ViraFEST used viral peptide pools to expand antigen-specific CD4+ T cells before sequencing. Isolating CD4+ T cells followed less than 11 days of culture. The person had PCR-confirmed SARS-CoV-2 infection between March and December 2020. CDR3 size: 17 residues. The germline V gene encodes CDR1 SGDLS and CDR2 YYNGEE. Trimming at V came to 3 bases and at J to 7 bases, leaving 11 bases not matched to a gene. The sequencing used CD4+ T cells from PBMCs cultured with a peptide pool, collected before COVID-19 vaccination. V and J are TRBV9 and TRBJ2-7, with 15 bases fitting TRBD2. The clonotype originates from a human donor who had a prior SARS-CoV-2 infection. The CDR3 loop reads CASSAGLAGGQSREQYF. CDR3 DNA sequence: TGTGCCAGCAGCGCCGGACTAGCGGGAGGGCAGTCGCGTGAGCAGTACTTC.